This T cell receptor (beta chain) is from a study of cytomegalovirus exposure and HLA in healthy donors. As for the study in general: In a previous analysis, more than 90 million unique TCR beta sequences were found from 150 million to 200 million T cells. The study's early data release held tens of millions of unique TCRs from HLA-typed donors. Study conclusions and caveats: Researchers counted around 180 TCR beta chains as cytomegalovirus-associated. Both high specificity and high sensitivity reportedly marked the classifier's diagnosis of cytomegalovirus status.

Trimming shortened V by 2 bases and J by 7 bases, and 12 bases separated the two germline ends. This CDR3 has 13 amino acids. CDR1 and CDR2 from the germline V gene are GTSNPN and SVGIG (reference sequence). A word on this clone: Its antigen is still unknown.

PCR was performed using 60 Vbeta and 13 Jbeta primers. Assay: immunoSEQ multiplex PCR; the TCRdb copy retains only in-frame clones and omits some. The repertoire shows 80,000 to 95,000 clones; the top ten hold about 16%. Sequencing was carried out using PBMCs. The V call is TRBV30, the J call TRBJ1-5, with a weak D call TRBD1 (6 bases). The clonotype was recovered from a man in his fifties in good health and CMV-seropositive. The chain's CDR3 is CAWSHRVGQPQHF. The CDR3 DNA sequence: TGTGCCTGGAGTCACAGGGTAGGGCAGCCCCAGCATTTT.